The entry below gives a single TCR beta chain sequence along with its context. Its antigen is not known. This entry belongs to a study of T cell repertoires in cytomegalovirus infection. One entry per CDR3 protein, called by TCRdb with MiXCR from the reads. Of 800,000 to 950,000 distinct CDR3 sequences in the sample, 30% to 35% were seen once. This specimen consisted of cultured CD8+ T cells from PBMCs, obtained from culture after CMV antigen stimulation. The origin of this receptor is a human donor in good health (CMV status not recorded). Some clones in this sample may be carry-over from other donors' samples.

CDR3 nucleotide sequence: TGTGCCAGCCCCTCCCATTCAATGAACACTGAAGCTTTCTTT. Its protein product is CASPSHSMNTEAFF. The chain links TRBV5-4 to TRBJ1-1; no clear D. Trimming left V 7 bases short and J 0 bases short, with 13 bases between. The CDR3 runs 14 residues. Germline values: CDR1 SGHNT, CDR2 YYREEE (reference sequence).